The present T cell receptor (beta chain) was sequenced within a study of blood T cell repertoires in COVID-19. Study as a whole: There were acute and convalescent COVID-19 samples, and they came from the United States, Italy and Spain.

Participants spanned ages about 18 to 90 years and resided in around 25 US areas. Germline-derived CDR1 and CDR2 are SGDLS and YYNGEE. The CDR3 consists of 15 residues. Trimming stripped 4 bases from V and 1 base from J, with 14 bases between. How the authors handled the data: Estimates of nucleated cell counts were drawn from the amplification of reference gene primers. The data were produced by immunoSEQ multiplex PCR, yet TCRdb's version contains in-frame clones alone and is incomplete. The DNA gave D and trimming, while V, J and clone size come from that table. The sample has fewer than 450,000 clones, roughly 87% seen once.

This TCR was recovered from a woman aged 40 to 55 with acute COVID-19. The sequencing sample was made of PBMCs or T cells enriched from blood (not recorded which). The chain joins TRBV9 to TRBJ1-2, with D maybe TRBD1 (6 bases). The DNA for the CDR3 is TGTGCCAGCAGCCTCTCTGGACAGTATAACTATGGCTACACCTTC. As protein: CASSLSGQYNYGYTF. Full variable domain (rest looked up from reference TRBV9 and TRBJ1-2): DSGVTQTPKHLITATGQRVTLRCSPRSGDLSVYWYQQSLDQGLQFLIQYYNGEERAKGNILERFSAQQFPDLHSELNLSSLELGDSALYFCASSLSGQYNYGYTFGSGTRLTVV.